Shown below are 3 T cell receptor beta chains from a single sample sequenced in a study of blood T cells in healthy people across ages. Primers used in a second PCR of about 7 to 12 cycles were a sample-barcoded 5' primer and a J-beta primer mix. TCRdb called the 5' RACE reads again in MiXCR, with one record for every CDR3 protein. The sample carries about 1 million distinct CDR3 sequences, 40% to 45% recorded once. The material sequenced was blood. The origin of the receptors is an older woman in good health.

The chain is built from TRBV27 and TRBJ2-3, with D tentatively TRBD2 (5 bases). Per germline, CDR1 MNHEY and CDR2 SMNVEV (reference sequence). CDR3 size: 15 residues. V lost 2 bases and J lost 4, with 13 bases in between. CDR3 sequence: CASSLARGPADTQYF. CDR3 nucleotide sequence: TGTGCCAGCAGTTTAGCGAGAGGGCCGGCAGATACGCAGTATTTT.

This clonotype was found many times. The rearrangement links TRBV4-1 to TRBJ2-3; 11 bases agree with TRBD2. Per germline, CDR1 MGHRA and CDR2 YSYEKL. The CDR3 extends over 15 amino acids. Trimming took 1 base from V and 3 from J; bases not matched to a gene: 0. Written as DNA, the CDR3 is TGCGCCAGCAGCCAAGGACTAGCGGGGACAGATACGCAGTATTTT. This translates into CASSQGLAGTDTQYF.

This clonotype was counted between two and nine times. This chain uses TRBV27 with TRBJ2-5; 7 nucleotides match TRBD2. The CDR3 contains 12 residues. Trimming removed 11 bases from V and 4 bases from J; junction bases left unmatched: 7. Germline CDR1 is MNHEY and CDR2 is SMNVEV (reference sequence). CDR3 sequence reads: CASGGGAETQYF. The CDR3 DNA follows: TGTGCCTCTGGGGGGGGAGCAGAGACCCAGTACTTC.